The 30 T cell receptor beta chains below all came from one sample that was sequenced in a study of shared clonotypes between healthy human individuals (dated by TCRdb to 2018 to 2020). Libraries were made using the immunoSEQ multiplex PCR assay. TCRdb holds this immuneACCESS table with in-frame rearrangements only. Some clones are missing; in checked studies, unresolved V genes explain under half, and the rest has no known cause. For this sample the table gives approximately 2.4 million clones, of which approximately 94% were detected only once. The leading ten clones occupy 0.1% to 0.15% of the sample. Sequenced input: naive CD4+ T cells sorted from blood. The cell subset or site label, read with the paper, signifies: CD45RA+ positively selected. The source is a man younger than 30 in good health.

Concerning this clone itself: Different DNA sequences within this sample yield the same CDR3. The chain employs TRBV7-2 and TRBJ1-1, with D possibly TRBD1 on 5 matching bases. V lost 1 base, J lost 0 bases, and 6 bases lay in between. This CDR3 has 14 residues. CDR1 is SGHTA and CDR2 is FQGNSA in the germline V gene. The DNA of the CDR3 is TGTGCCAGCAGCTTAGTAGGGGTGAACACTGAAGCTTTCTTT. Amino acids: CASSLVGVNTEAFF.

The V call is TRBV29-1, the J call TRBJ1-4; D is perhaps TRBD1 (6 bases). This CDR3 region has 13 residues. Germline CDR1 reads SQVTM; CDR2 reads ANQGSEA. Trimming stripped 3 bases from V and 5 bases from J, with 10 bases between. Here the CDR3 reads CSVDGGANEKLFF. In DNA, the CDR3 is TGCAGCGTTGATGGGGGGGCCAATGAAAAACTGTTTTTT.

The chain joins TRBV6-4 to TRBJ2-3, with 10 bases lining up with TRBD1. The CDR3 consists of 21 residues. CDR1 and CDR2 (germline): MRHNA, SNTAGT. Unmatched junction bases numbered 26, after V lost 0 bases and J lost 11 bases. DNA of the CDR3: TGTGCCAGCAGTGACTCCAAATGGGACAGGGGACGACGGGGGCGCACAAAGAAGCAGTATTTT. Its translation: CASSDSKWDRGRRGRTKKQYF.

This chain joins TRBV11-2 and TRBJ1-2, with TRBD1 matching 9 bases. Germline CDR1 and CDR2: SGHAT and FQNNGV. J was trimmed by 7 bases and V by 5 bases; bases with no gene match: 2. The length of the CDR3 is 12 residues. The CDR3 nucleotides read TGTGCCAGCAGCCCGGACAGGGGTGGCTACACCTTC. It translates to CASSPDRGGYTF. Looking up the rest from reference TRBV11-2 and TRBJ1-2 gives the full variable domain: EAGVAQSPRYKIIEKRQSVAFWCNPISGHATLYWYQQILGQGPKLLIQFQNNGVVDDSQLPKDRFSAERLKGVDSTLKIQPAKLEDSAVYLCASSPDRGGYTFGSGTRLTVV.

The rearrangement joins TRBV18 to TRBJ1-1, with TRBD1 as a possible D gene (6 bases). The germline V and J ends were trimmed by 8 bases and 11 bases, with 15 bases remaining between them. Germline V CDR1 and CDR2: KGHSH, LQKENI. This CDR3 contains 11 residues. CDR3 loop: CASLGQRDAFF. CDR3 in DNA: TGTGCCAGCCTTGGACAGAGGGACGCTTTCTTT.

This chain uses TRBV7-8 with TRBJ1-6; D not resolved. The CDR3 consists of 16 residues. The germline V gene has CDR1 SGHVS and CDR2 FQNEAQ. V was shortened by 5 bases and J by 4 bases, with 15 bases between the two germline ends. CDR3 coding DNA: TGTGCCAGCAGCCTGGGCCCGGGAGCTTATAATTCACCCCTCCACTTT. Amino acid sequence: CASSLGPGAYNSPLHF. Complete variable domain (other parts from reference TRBV7-8 and TRBJ1-6): GAGVSQSPRYKVAKRGQDVALRCDPISGHVSLFWYQQALGQGPEFLTYFQNEAQLDKSGLPSDRFFAERPEGSVSTLKIQRTQQEDSAVYLCASSLGPGAYNSPLHFGNGTRLTVT.

About this clone: The sample contains more than one DNA sequence encoding this CDR3. The rearrangement uses TRBV2 and TRBJ1-1; D not certain. V gave up 4 bases and J gave up 4 bases, with 7 bases separating them. CDR1 and CDR2 (germline): SNHLY, FYNNEI. The CDR3 has 12 amino acids. CDR3 sequence (DNA): TGTGCCAGCAGTGTATCAGGCACTGAAGCTTTCTTT. As protein: CASSVSGTEAFF.

The V gene is TRBV2, the J gene TRBJ2-7, with D possibly TRBD1 on 5 matching bases. Germline lookup yields CDR1 SNHLY and CDR2 FYNNEI. The CDR3 runs to 13 residues. Deletions cut 2 bases from V and 6 bases from J, with 11 bases between. The CDR3 DNA reads as TGTGCCAGCAGTGAACAGGGAAAGGGCGAGCAGTACTTC. As protein: CASSEQGKGEQYF.

This clone was found once. Additional DNA sequences in this sample encode the identical CDR3. This rearrangement joins TRBV5-1 to TRBJ2-1, with 10 nucleotides matching TRBD1. J was trimmed by 8 bases and V by 4 bases; bases with no gene match: 3. CDR1 and CDR2 (germline): SGHRS, YFSETQ. The CDR3 is 13 residues long. The CDR3 is CASSGDRGHEQFF. CDR3 DNA: TGCGCCAGCAGCGGGGACAGGGGTCATGAGCAGTTCTTC. The complete variable domain, with remaining parts taken from reference TRBV5-1 and TRBJ2-1, reads KAGVTQTPRYLIKTRGQQVTLSCSPISGHRSVSWYQQTPGQGLQFLFEYFSETQRNKGNFPGRFSGRQFSNSRSEMNVSTLELGDSALYLCASSGDRGHEQFFGPGTRLTVL.

This clone was recorded once. This chain joins TRBV9 and TRBJ1-3; no definite D call. V was cut by 0 bases and J by 4 bases, with 5 bases left in between. Per the germline V gene, CDR1 is SGDLS and CDR2 is YYNGEE. The CDR3 loop spans 13 amino acids. The CDR3 nucleotides are TGTGCCAGCAGCGTAGGGAACGGAAACACCATATATTTT. Amino acid sequence: CASSVGNGNTIYF.

The chain is built from TRBV6-1 and TRBJ2-4; 10 nucleotides align to TRBD1. The CDR3 loop spans 15 amino acids. Germline V gene sequence: CDR1 MNHNS, CDR2 SASEGT. V lost 6 bases to trimming and J lost 6 bases; unmatched junction nucleotides: 8. The DNA for the CDR3 is TGTGCCAGCAGCACCGGGACAGGGGCGAGAAACATTCAGTACTTC. Translating it yields CASSTGTGARNIQYF.

The rearrangement links TRBV5-4 to TRBJ2-7, with 7 bases identical to TRBD1. Germline trimming cut 5 bases from V and 6 bases from J; bases unmatched to any gene: 11. Germline assignment: CDR1 SGHNT and CDR2 YYREEE (reference sequence). The CDR3 covers 14 residues. Here the CDR3 DNA reads TGTGCCAGCAGAAAAGACAGGGCATCGGGCGAGCAGTACTTC. Its translation is CASRKDRASGEQYF.

This chain joins TRBV7-9 and TRBJ1-3, with 8 bases lining up with TRBD1. Trimming at V came to 5 bases and at J to 2 bases, leaving 5 bases not matched to a gene. Per germline, CDR1 SEHNR and CDR2 FQNEAQ (reference sequence). The CDR3 covers 15 residues. Here the CDR3 reads CASSEDRATGNTIYF. Here the CDR3 DNA reads TGTGCCAGCAGCGAGGACAGGGCGACTGGAAACACCATATATTTT.

The chain links TRBV5-4 to TRBJ2-7; 7 bases align to TRBD1. V was clipped by 2 bases and J by 6 bases; unmatched bases: 8. Per the germline V gene, CDR1 is SGHNT and CDR2 is YYREEE (reference sequence). The CDR3 contains 14 residues. The CDR3 here is CASSFGQAPGEQYF. The CDR3, as DNA: TGTGCCAGCAGCTTCGGACAGGCGCCGGGCGAGCAGTACTTC. Supplemented by reference TRBV5-4 and TRBJ2-7, the full variable domain reads ETGVTQSPTHLIKTRGQQVTLRCSSQSGHNTVSWYQQALGQGPQFIFQYYREEENGRGNFPPRFSGLQFPNYSSELNVNALELDDSALYLCASSFGQAPGEQYFGPGTRLTVT.

To note about this clone: This specimen includes other DNA sequences encoding the same CDR3. The CDR3 DNA reads as TGTGCCAGCAGCTTAGTATCGGCCTACGAGCAGTACTTC. Protein product: CASSLVSAYEQYF. The genes are TRBV7-9 and TRBJ2-7; D gene ambiguous. This CDR3 is built from 13 residues. Germline loops: CDR1 SEHNR, CDR2 FQNEAQ (reference sequence). The V end lost 1 base, the J end lost 2 bases, and 6 bases lay between the germline ends. The full variable domain, completed using reference TRBV7-9 and TRBJ2-7, is DTGVSQNPRHKITKRGQNVTFRCDPISEHNRLYWYRQTLGQGPEFLTYFQNEAQLEKSRLLSDRFSAERPKGSFSTLEIQRTEQGDSAMYLCASSLVSAYEQYFGPGTRLTVT.

The rearrangement uses TRBV11-3 and TRBJ1-6, with 9 nucleotides matching TRBD1. This CDR3 contains 14 residues. The V gene end was trimmed by 5 bases and the J gene end by 12 bases; junction bases not matched to a gene: 8. Germline V gives CDR1 SGHNT, CDR2 YENEEA. DNA of the CDR3: TGTGCCAGCAGCCAACAGGGGGCTGGAGGACCCCTCCACTTT. It yields the protein CASSQQGAGGPLHF.

The CDR3 reads CASSPPSLADTQYF. The CDR3 DNA sequence: TGTGCCAGCTCACCACCGAGCCTAGCGGATACGCAGTATTTT. V usage is TRBV18 and J usage is TRBJ2-3; TRBD2 might be the D (6 bases). The germline gives CDR1 KGHSH, CDR2 LQKENI. Between the trimmed V and J ends, which lost 0 bases and 6 bases, there was a span of 10 bases. The CDR3 contains 14 residues.

To note about this clone: The identical CDR3 is also encoded by other nucleotide sequences in the sample. The chain carries TRBV9 and TRBJ1-1; D is unresolved. V was trimmed by 0 bases and J by 1 base, leaving 7 bases between them. The CDR3 runs 14 residues. Germline CDR1 and CDR2: SGDLS and YYNGEE. For the CDR3, the DNA is TGTGCCAGCAGCGTAGGCCCAGAGAACACTGAAGCTTTCTTT. Translating gives CASSVGPENTEAFF.

This rearrangement joins TRBV5-6 to TRBJ2-7; D unclear. There are 12 residues in the CDR3. The V gene lost 7 bases and the J gene lost 0 bases, with 8 bases spanning the gap. Germline V CDR1 and CDR2: SGHDT, YYEEEE. The CDR3 nucleotides read TGTGCCAGCGCACGGAGCTCCTACGAGCAGTACTTC. Its protein is CASARSSYEQYF.

This clone was observed a few times. The rearrangement joins TRBV30 to TRBJ2-3, with TRBD2 as a possible D gene (5 bases). Trimming took off 1 base at V and 2 bases at J, with 10 bases between the two ends. CDR1 GTSNPN and CDR2 SVGIG come from the germline V gene (reference sequence). The CDR3 runs 14 residues. In DNA form, the CDR3 reads TGTGCCTGGAGTGCGAGCGGAAACACAGATACGCAGTATTTT. Protein: CAWSASGNTDTQYF. The full variable domain, in which reference TRBV30 and TRBJ2-3 provide the parts outside the CDR3, is SQTIHQWPATLVQPVGSPLSLECTVEGTSNPNLYWYRQAAGRGLQLLFYSVGIGQISSEVPQNLSASRPQDRQFILSSKKLLLSDSGFYLCAWSASGNTDTQYFGPGTRLTVL.

The chain has TRBV14 and TRBJ2-7; the D is unclear. The CDR3 has 12 amino acids. Germline V gives CDR1 SGHDN, CDR2 FVKESK. Trimming cost V 3 bases and J 3 bases, with 6 bases left between them. CDR3 amino acids: CASSHTIYEQYF. CDR3 nucleotide sequence: TGTGCCAGCAGCCATACTATCTACGAGCAGTACTTC.

The chain carries TRBV30 and TRBJ2-1; 7 bases are shared with TRBD1. J gave up 8 bases and V 4 bases, and 23 bases lay outside the gene matches. Per the germline V gene, CDR1 is GTSNPN and CDR2 is SVGIG (reference sequence). There are 18 residues in the CDR3. As DNA, the CDR3 is TGTGCCTGGAAATCCCGTAGACAGGGCCAAGGCCTAGGGCATGAGCAGTTCTTC. This gives the protein CAWKSRRQGQGLGHEQFF.

The chain has TRBV5-1 and TRBJ2-1; 13 nucleotides align to TRBD2. After removal of 3 bases from V and 8 bases from J, the junction contained 5 bases not matched to a gene. CDR1 is SGHRS and CDR2 is YFSETQ in the germline V gene. The CDR3 is made up of 15 amino acids. CDR3 sequence: CASSWTSGSGDEQFF. The CDR3 nucleotides read TGCGCCAGCAGCTGGACTAGCGGGAGTGGCGATGAGCAGTTCTTC.

The chain links TRBV6-1 to TRBJ2-6; a possible D gene is TRBD1 (5 bases). Trimming took 1 base from V and 8 from J, leaving 15 bases between them. CDR1 and CDR2 (germline): MNHNS, SASEGT. This CDR3 spans 16 amino acids. The CDR3 region has the DNA TGTGCCAGCAGTGAAGTGGGCAGGGTTGTGACCAACGTCCTGACTTTC. The encoded protein is CASSEVGRVVTNVLTF.

The V and J genes are TRBV10-3 and TRBJ2-7; possibly TRBD1 for D (6 bases). V was pared by 4 bases and J by 0 bases, with 13 bases between. CDR3 size: 15 residues. CDR1 is ENHRY and CDR2 is SYGVKD in the germline V gene. CDR3 DNA sequence: TGTGCCATCAGTGGGGGGCAGGGGTACTCCTACGAGCAGTACTTC. Encoded protein: CAISGGQGYSYEQYF.

The chain combines TRBV4-3 with TRBJ2-3; TRBD2 matches at 11 bases. This CDR3 contains 16 residues. V lost 0 bases and J lost 5; bases outside the gene matches: 4. Germline CDR1 LGHNA, CDR2 YSLEER. The DNA for the CDR3 is TGCGCCAGCAGCCAAGATAGCGGGAGGGCCCGAGATACGCAGTATTTT. It encodes CASSQDSGRARDTQYF.

As concerns this clone: This CDR3 is also generated by other DNA sequences in the sample. The chain recombines TRBV7-6 with TRBJ2-1, with TRBD2 identical over 11 bases. V lost 5 bases, J lost 4 bases, and 7 bases stayed unmatched. Germline assignment: CDR1 SGHVS and CDR2 FNYEAQ. The CDR3 extends over 16 amino acids. In DNA, the CDR3 is TGTGCCAGCAGCCTCGGAGGGACTAGCGGTTACAATGAGCAGTTCTTC. As protein: CASSLGGTSGYNEQFF.

This clone was seen once. This sequence joins TRBV7-3 and TRBJ2-5; TRBD2 aligns across 13 bases. Germline CDR1 reads SGHTA; CDR2 reads FQGTGA. The V and J ends lost 4 bases and 5 bases, in that order; junction bases with no gene match: 4. This CDR3 is built from 15 residues. CDR3 in DNA: TGTGCCAGCAGCTGGGGACTAGCGGGGAGGGAGACCCAGTACTTC. Protein product: CASSWGLAGRETQYF.

The chain combines TRBV4-1 with TRBJ1-2; D not resolved. CDR3 length equals 14 residues. The germline CDR1 and CDR2 sequences are MGHRA and YSYEKL. Between the trimmed V and J ends, which lost 4 bases and 6 bases, there was a span of 15 bases. CDR3 DNA sequence: TGCGCCAGCAGCCCGAGGAGGGAGAGTAATGGCTACACCTTC. Translated, it gives CASSPRRESNGYTF.

The chain combines TRBV25-1 with TRBJ2-5; no definite D call. The CDR3 is 12 amino acids. Germline CDR1 MGHDK, CDR2 SYGVNS. V was trimmed by 1 base and J by 9 bases, leaving 9 bases between them. Here the CDR3 reads CASSESWGPQYF. In nucleotides, the CDR3 is TGTGCCAGCAGTGAATCGTGGGGTCCCCAGTACTTC.